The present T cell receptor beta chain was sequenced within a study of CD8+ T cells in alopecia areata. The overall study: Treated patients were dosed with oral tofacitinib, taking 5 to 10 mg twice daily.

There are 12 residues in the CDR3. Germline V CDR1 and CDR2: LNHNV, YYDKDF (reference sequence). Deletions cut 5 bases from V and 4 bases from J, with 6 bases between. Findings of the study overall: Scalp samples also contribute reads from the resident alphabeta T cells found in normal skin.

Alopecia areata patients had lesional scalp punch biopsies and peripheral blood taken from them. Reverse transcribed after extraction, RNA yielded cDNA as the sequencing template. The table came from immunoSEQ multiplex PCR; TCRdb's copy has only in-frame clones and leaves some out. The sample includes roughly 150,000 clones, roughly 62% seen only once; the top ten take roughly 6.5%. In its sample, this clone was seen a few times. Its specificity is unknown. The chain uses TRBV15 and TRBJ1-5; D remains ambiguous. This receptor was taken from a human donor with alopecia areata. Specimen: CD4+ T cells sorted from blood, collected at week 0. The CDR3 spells CATSFLNQPQHF. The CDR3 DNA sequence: TGTGCCACCAGCTTTTTAAATCAGCCCCAGCATTTT.